These 18 T cell receptor beta chains share one sample of origin, sequenced in a study of cytomegalovirus exposure and HLA in healthy donors. Amplification used 60 Vbeta primers and 13 Jbeta primers. Assay: immunoSEQ multiplex PCR; the TCRdb copy retains only in-frame clones and omits some. The repertoire holds about 190,000 clones, with under 80% as singletons. The source material was PBMCs. The receptors derive from a man aged 25 to 45 in good health and CMV-seropositive.

The chain links TRBV9 to TRBJ2-5; TRBD2 might be the D (5 bases). Trimming shortened V by 3 bases and J by 5 bases, and 17 bases separated the two germline ends. From germline, CDR1 is SGDLS and CDR2 YYNGEE. CDR3 size: 15 residues. CDR3 in DNA: TGTGCCAGCAGCGAGGGCCTAGCCAGAGGGGAGACCCAGTACTTC. Residues: CASSEGLARGETQYF.

This sequence joins TRBV2 and TRBJ2-1; TRBD1 matches 7 bases. This CDR3 has 13 residues. The J segment lost 5 bases and the V segment lost 9 bases, leaving 7 bases of the junction unmatched. Per the germline V gene, CDR1 is SNHLY and CDR2 is FYNNEI. In nucleotides, the CDR3 is TGTGCCAGTCAGACAGGGTCCAACAATGAGCAGTTCTTC. Encoded protein: CASQTGSNNEQFF.

CDR3 amino acids: CASSLNGLVGGEQYF. In nucleotides, the CDR3 is TGTGCCAGCAGCTTAAATGGTCTAGTAGGGGGTGAGCAGTACTTC. This rearrangement joins TRBV7-2 to TRBJ2-7, with D perhaps TRBD1 (6 bases). The V and J ends lost 2 bases and 7 bases respectively, with 18 bases between them. The CDR3 is made up of 15 amino acids. CDR1 and CDR2 (germline): SGHTA, FQGNSA. Using reference TRBV7-2 and TRBJ2-7 for the parts outside the CDR3, the full variable domain is GAGVSQSPSNKVTEKGKDVELRCDPISGHTALYWYRQSLGQGLEFLIYFQGNSAPDKSGLPSDRFSAERTGGSVSTLTIQRTQQEDSAVYLCASSLNGLVGGEQYFGPGTRLTVT.

V is TRBV11-2 and J is TRBJ2-3, with 11 bases identical to TRBD2. V shed 4 bases, J shed 4 bases, and the junction held 1 base outside the gene matches. Germline-derived CDR1 and CDR2 are SGHAT and FQNNGV. This CDR3 has 14 amino acids. As DNA, the CDR3 is TGTGCCAGCAGCTCGACTAGCGGGGCAGATACGCAGTATTTT. Translating it yields CASSSTSGADTQYF.

This clone has just a few counts. The J gene is TRBJ1-5, the V gene TRBV7-2; D unresolved. CDR1 is SGHTA and CDR2 is FQGNSA in the germline V gene. V lost 5 bases and J lost 3, with 8 bases in between. The CDR3 runs to 13 residues. As DNA, the CDR3 is TGTGCCAGCAGCCCTACCCCCAATCAGCCCCAGCATTTT. Translated: CASSPTPNQPQHF.

V usage is TRBV5-1 and J usage is TRBJ2-6; 11 positions match TRBD1. Germline loops: CDR1 SGHRS, CDR2 YFSETQ. J was trimmed by 1 base and V by 0 bases; bases with no gene match: 3. The CDR3 is 18 residues long. Here the CDR3 reads CASSLAGQGASGANVLTF. CDR3 in DNA: TGCGCCAGCAGCTTGGCAGGACAGGGGGCGTCTGGGGCCAACGTCCTGACTTTC.

This rearrangement joins TRBV6-5 to TRBJ2-7; D unclear. CDR1 is MNHEY, CDR2 SVGAGI, per germline. V dropped 0 bases and J dropped 3 bases, with 9 bases sitting between them. There are 14 residues in the CDR3. The CDR3 reads CASSYSRSDYEQYF. The CDR3 DNA follows: TGTGCCAGCAGTTACTCGCGCAGCGACTACGAGCAGTACTTC.

The chain recombines TRBV7-3 with TRBJ2-2; a possible D gene is TRBD2 (5 bases). CDR3 length: 16 amino acids. V gave up 2 bases and J gave up 1 base, with 11 bases separating them. Germline CDR1 and CDR2: SGHTA and FQGTGA. CDR3 bases: TGTGCCAGCAGCTTAGTGGCGGGCTTGAACACCGGGGAGCTGTTTTTT. Translated, it gives CASSLVAGLNTGELFF.

In its sample, this clone was seen a few times. The chain employs TRBV28 and TRBJ2-7, with 10 bases matching TRBD2. The trim removed 6 bases at V and 6 bases at J, leaving 11 bases unmatched. CDR3 length: 15 residues. Germline assignment: CDR1 MDHEN and CDR2 SYDVKM. CDR3 sequence: CASSPSGSGVIEQYF. CDR3 nucleotides: TGTGCCAGCAGCCCTAGCGGGAGTGGTGTAATCGAGCAGTACTTC.

J is TRBJ1-2 and V is TRBV4-1, with 8 bases aligning to TRBD1. Per the germline V gene, CDR1 is MGHRA and CDR2 is YSYEKL. The junction had 5 bases not matched to a gene; V was cut back by 1 base and J by 1 base. CDR3 length equals 16 residues. The CDR3 DNA sequence: TGCGCCAGCAGCCAAGTCGACAGGGGCGGTAACTATGGCTACACCTTC. Its protein product is CASSQVDRGGNYGYTF.

V and J are TRBV29-1 and TRBJ2-7; 9 nucleotides align to TRBD1. Germline V lookup: CDR1 SQVTM, CDR2 ANQGSEA. J lost 4 bases, V lost 6 bases, and 4 bases had no gene match. This CDR3 region has 12 residues. CDR3 DNA sequence: TGCAGCGTGGGACAGGGCGGGTACGAGCAGTACTTC. It is translated as CSVGQGGYEQYF.

The genes are TRBV2 and TRBJ1-1; D gene unclear. The CDR3 runs 16 residues. The V end lost 5 bases, the J end lost 4 bases, and 20 bases lay between the germline ends. The germline gives CDR1 SNHLY, CDR2 FYNNEI. CDR3 coding DNA: TGTGCCAGCAGTCGAACCCCACAAGCTCGGGGCACTGAAGCTTTCTTT. This codes for CASSRTPQARGTEAFF.

This sequence joins TRBV19 and TRBJ2-1; D might be TRBD2 (6 bases). The ends were cut back, 4 bases at V and 3 bases at J, with 7 bases in the middle. The CDR3 runs 13 residues. Germline loops: CDR1 LNHDA, CDR2 SQIVND (reference sequence). The CDR3 bases are TGTGCCAGTAGTACGGACTACTACAATGAGCAGTTCTTC. Its protein is CASSTDYYNEQFF.

V is TRBV9 and J is TRBJ2-1; 10 positions agree with TRBD2. This CDR3 is 19 amino acids long. The germline CDR1 and CDR2 sequences are SGDLS and YYNGEE. V dropped 1 base and J dropped 0; count of bases not matched to a gene: 10. The CDR3 protein is CASSVMFSGGSPSYNEQFF. Here the CDR3 DNA reads TGTGCCAGCAGCGTAATGTTTAGCGGGGGGTCCCCCTCCTACAATGAGCAGTTCTTC. Complete variable domain (other parts from reference TRBV9 and TRBJ2-1): DSGVTQTPKHLITATGQRVTLRCSPRSGDLSVYWYQQSLDQGLQFLIQYYNGEERAKGNILERFSAQQFPDLHSELNLSSLELGDSALYFCASSVMFSGGSPSYNEQFFGPGTRLTVL.

The rearrangement links TRBV29-1 to TRBJ2-1; 8 nucleotides match TRBD1. The CDR3 has 13 residues. Germline V gene sequence: CDR1 SQVTM, CDR2 ANQGSEA. V shed 8 bases and J 6 bases; nucleotides not matched to a gene: 9. For the CDR3, the DNA is TGCAGCATAGCCCCGGACAGGGCCAATGAGCAGTTCTTC. Its protein is CSIAPDRANEQFF.

This clone showed up just once. The chain combines TRBV5-4 with TRBJ2-7; 7 bases fit TRBD2. The CDR3 covers 15 residues. Germline V gene sequence: CDR1 SGHNT, CDR2 YYREEE (reference sequence). V lost 3 bases to trimming and J lost 4 bases; unmatched junction nucleotides: 10. The CDR3 bases are TGTGCCAGCAGCTCACGACTAGAGCGGGATTACGAGCAGTACTTC. Its translation: CASSSRLERDYEQYF.

This clone showed up just a few times. The CDR3, as DNA: TGTGCCAGCAGTAGGGCGGGGGCGAACACCGGGGAGCTGTTTTTT. This gives the protein CASSRAGANTGELFF. V and J are TRBV6-6 and TRBJ2-2; 7 bases align to TRBD2. The CDR3 runs 15 residues. V was pared by 5 bases and J by 0 bases, with 3 bases of the junction left unmatched. Germline-derived CDR1 and CDR2 are MNHNY and SVGAGI (reference sequence).

The chain carries TRBV6-1 and TRBJ2-7; 8 nucleotides match TRBD1. V shed 8 bases, J shed 8 bases, and the junction held 8 bases outside the gene matches. CDR3 length: 12 residues. From germline, CDR1 is MNHNS and CDR2 SASEGT. For the CDR3, the DNA is TGTGCCAGCCGACCACAGGGGGAAAAGCAGTACTTC. Translated: CASRPQGEKQYF.